This TCR beta chain was retrieved from a study of blood T cell repertoires in COVID-19. Study-level background: Material from acute and convalescent COVID-19 was sourced from the United States, Italy and Spain. T cells, B-cell-depleted T cells, or PBMCs provided the cDNA or gDNA that served as material.

The V end was cut by 7 bases, the J end by 0 bases, with 25 bases between. Germline V gene lookup returns CDR1 LNHDA and CDR2 SQIVND (reference sequence). The CDR3 has 19 residues. Only in-frame clones appear in the TCRdb table, and some are missing; sequencing was by immunoSEQ multiplex PCR. This sample yields over 50,000 clones, of which more than 75% are seen a single time; roughly 15% belongs to the top ten. What was sequenced was peripheral blood. The chain combines TRBV19 with TRBJ1-3; D is possibly TRBD1 (6 bases). This TCR derives from a human donor in a cohort sampled during active COVID-19. The CDR3 DNA sequence: TGTGCCAGTATCGCCCCTATAGGGACGGCAGGGGTCTCTGGAAACACCATATATTTT. This gives the protein CASIAPIGTAGVSGNTIYF.